Listed below are T cell receptor beta chains from one sample, sequenced in a study of blood T cells in healthy people across ages. TCRdb called the 5' RACE reads again in MiXCR, with one record for every CDR3 protein. The sample lists about 970,000 distinct CDR3 sequences, about 53% seen once, with about 22% in the top ten. Sequenced: blood. These receptors were collected from a woman in her sixties or seventies in good health. CDR3s include the opening cysteine and the closing phenylalanine or tryptophan. Each record gives: D gene, J gene, V gene, clone size, CDR3 protein, CDR3 DNA. The D gene is left open where the match is weak. Clone sizes are given selectively: once, few, many, or a class where the clone is expanded.

>.|TRBJ1-6|TRBV7-2|.
CASTIGIWNSPLHF
TGTGCCAGCACCATCGGCATTTGGAATTCACCCCTCCACTTT
>.|TRBJ2-1|TRBV7-2|.
CASRPALGNEQFF
TGTGCCAGCAGGCCGGCACTAGGGAATGAGCAGTTCTTC
>.|TRBJ2-3|TRBV15|once
CATSPVGGDNTDTQYF
TGTGCCACCAGCCCCGTCGGGGGAGATAACACAGATACGCAGTATTTT
>TRBD1|TRBJ1-6|TRBV20-1|few
CSVPGQSSYNSPLHF
TGCAGTGTCCCGGGACAGAGCTCCTATAATTCACCCCTCCACTTT
>.|TRBJ2-5|TRBV20-1|few
CSARHGTDETQYF
TGCAGTGCTAGACATGGGACGGATGAGACCCAGTACTTC
>.|TRBJ1-4|TRBV20-1|.
CSARAQGGEKLFF
TGCAGTGCTAGAGCACAGGGAGGTGAAAAACTGTTTTTT
>TRBD2|TRBJ2-7|TRBV7-6|.
CASSLVAGESDEQYF
TGTGCCAGCAGCTTAGTCGCGGGAGAAAGCGATGAGCAGTACTTC
>.|TRBJ2-7|TRBV20-1|few
CSARPLTDQSYEQYF
TGCAGTGCTAGACCCCTGACGGACCAGTCATACGAGCAGTACTTC
>.|TRBJ2-2|TRBV5-1|.
CASSLEGRTGELFF
TGCGCCAGCAGCTTGGAAGGGAGGACCGGGGAGCTGTTTTTT
>.|TRBJ2-7|TRBV4-1|few
CASSQLSAGRGHEQYF
TGCGCCAGCAGCCAGCTCTCCGCGGGGCGGGGCCACGAGCAGTACTTC
>.|TRBJ2-7|TRBV12-3/TRBV12-4|.
CASSPGGGKYEQYF
TGTGCCAGCAGCCCGGGCGGGGGCAAGTACGAGCAGTACTTC
>.|TRBJ2-7|TRBV5-6|.
CASSLLNTFYEQYF
TGTGCCAGCAGCTTATTGAATACGTTCTACGAGCAGTACTTC
>TRBD2|TRBJ2-3|TRBV15|.
CATSRVAGGETDTQYF
TGTGCCACCAGCAGGGTAGCGGGAGGGGAAACAGATACGCAGTATTTT
>.|TRBJ2-7|TRBV21-1|.
CASRQTGSGECEQYF
TGTGCCAGCAGGCAGACCGGATCGGGGGAATGCGAGCAGTACTTC
>TRBD1|TRBJ2-6|TRBV4-2|.
CASSHVPGQGSGANVLTF
TGTGCCAGCAGCCACGTCCCGGGACAGGGCTCCGGGGCCAACGTCCTGACTTTC
>TRBD2|TRBJ2-3|TRBV5-1|.
CASSEGLAGVYADTQYF
TGCGCCAGCAGCGAGGGACTAGCGGGAGTATATGCAGATACGCAGTATTTT
>TRBD2|TRBJ2-4|TRBV5-1|few
CASSSGIGAKNIQYF
TGCGCCAGCAGTAGCGGGATTGGTGCCAAAAACATTCAGTACTTC
>TRBD2|TRBJ2-1|TRBV5-1|.
CASSRAGVRYNEQFF
TGCGCCAGCAGCCGCGCGGGGGTGCGATACAATGAGCAGTTCTTC
>TRBD2|TRBJ2-7|TRBV4-2|.
CASSLTLAGAPVQYF
TGTGCCAGCAGCCTGACACTAGCGGGAGCCCCGGTGCAGTACTTC
>TRBD1|TRBJ2-7|TRBV27|.
CASSFRTGQTHEQYF
TGTGCCAGCAGTTTCCGGACAGGGCAGACCCACGAGCAGTACTTC
>TRBD1|TRBJ2-3|TRBV27|.
CASRGQATQYF
TGTGCCAGCAGGGGACAGGCTACGCAGTATTTT
>.|TRBJ2-7|TRBV28|.
CASSSLGHHEQYF
TGTGCCAGCAGTTCCCTCGGACATCACGAGCAGTACTTC
>TRBD1|TRBJ1-1|TRBV20-1|few
CSASGGYAGGGSNTEAFF
TGCAGTGCTAGTGGGGGGTACGCAGGGGGCGGGTCGAACACTGAAGCTTTCTTT
>TRBD1|TRBJ2-3|TRBV12-3/TRBV12-4|.
CAGIRTGYLGDTQYF
TGTGCCGGCATAAGGACAGGCTATCTTGGAGATACGCAGTATTTT
>.|TRBJ2-5|TRBV7-2|many
CASSSQRNQETQYF
TGTGCCAGCAGCTCCCAGCGGAACCAAGAGACCCAGTACTTC
>.|TRBJ1-2|TRBV4-2|few
CASSQDMSQRANYGYTF
TGTGCCAGCAGCCAAGACATGTCACAGCGAGCTAACTATGGCTACACCTTC
>TRBD1|TRBJ2-1|TRBV4-1|once
CASRIPGQGYNEQFF
TGCGCCAGCAGAATACCGGGACAGGGGTACAATGAGCAGTTCTTC
>TRBD1|TRBJ1-6|TRBV4-3|.
CASSQDRAAGGVSPLHF
TGCGCCAGCAGCCAAGATCGCGCAGCAGGGGGCGTTTCACCCCTCCACTTT
>.|TRBJ2-5|TRBV4-2|.
CASSQERYQETQYF
TGTGCCAGCAGCCAAGAACGGTACCAAGAGACCCAGTACTTC
>.|TRBJ2-4|TRBV6-6|.
CASSYGHSGPAKNIQYF
TGTGCCAGCAGTTATGGACACTCCGGCCCGGCCAAAAACATTCAGTACTTC
>.|TRBJ2-4|TRBV11-2|few
CASSLGWEGGTKNIQYF
TGTGCCAGCAGCTTAGGTTGGGAAGGAGGGACCAAAAACATTCAGTACTTC
>TRBD2|TRBJ2-7|TRBV6-2/TRBV6-3|.
CASSVLAGDLYEQYF
TGTGCCAGCAGTGTACTAGCGGGAGATCTATACGAGCAGTACTTC
>.|TRBJ1-4|TRBV5-6|.
CASSVVSDGKLFF
TGTGCCAGCAGCGTGGTCTCGGATGGAAAACTGTTTTTT
>.|TRBJ2-2|TRBV3-1|.
CASSRAGGELFF
TGTGCCAGCAGCCGCGCCGGCGGGGAGCTGTTTTTT
>.|TRBJ1-2|TRBV6-6|.
CASSYAGGKNGYTF
TGTGCCAGCAGTTACGCGGGGGGGAAGAATGGCTACACCTTC
>TRBD2|TRBJ2-3|TRBV12-3/TRBV12-4|.
CASSAGTSGSSDTQYF
TGTGCCAGCAGCGCCGGGACTAGCGGGAGTTCAGATACGCAGTATTTT
>.|TRBJ2-1|TRBV7-7|.
CASSRVGGNEQFF
TGTGCCAGCAGTAGAGTCGGGGGCAATGAGCAGTTCTTC
>TRBD2|TRBJ2-3|TRBV20-1|.
CSVCNLAGVTDTQYF
TGCAGTGTTTGTAACCTAGCGGGAGTCACAGATACGCAGTATTTT
>.|TRBJ2-5|TRBV15|few
CATSRDSETQYF
TGTGCCACCAGCAGAGATTCCGAGACCCAGTACTTC
>TRBD2|TRBJ2-1|TRBV18|few
CASSPRAGGSSYNEQFF
TGTGCCAGCTCACCTCGAGCGGGAGGGAGCTCCTACAATGAGCAGTTCTTC
>TRBD2|TRBJ2-5|TRBV6-2/TRBV6-3|.
CASSDPRILGLAGVREQYF
TGTGCCAGCAGTGACCCTAGGATTCTGGGACTAGCGGGAGTCCGTGAGCAGTACTTC
>.|TRBJ2-7|TRBV25-1|many
CASSERGNSYEQYF
TGTGCCAGCAGTGAACGGGGAAACTCCTACGAGCAGTACTTC
>TRBD1|TRBJ2-1|TRBV7-7|few
CASSARQGNEQFF
TGTGCCAGCAGCGCCAGACAGGGCAATGAGCAGTTCTTC